The 27 T cell receptor beta chains below were found in one sample sequenced in a study of shared clonotypes between healthy human individuals. The method was immunoSEQ multiplex PCR; TCRdb's version includes in-frame clones alone and lacks a portion of them. The repertoire holds about 1 million clones, with approximately 72% as singletons. The sample taken for sequencing was memory CD4+ T cells sorted from blood. As for subset: CD45RA-negative fraction. Source of these receptors: a man aged 18 to 29 in good health.

The V and J genes are TRBV7-2 and TRBJ2-1; no reliable D call. Germline-derived CDR1 and CDR2 are SGHTA and FQGNSA. This CDR3 has 15 residues. With 6 bases removed from V and 0 bases from J, the gap between germline ends came to 12 bases. CDR3 region: CASSPQVSSYNEQFF. CDR3 nucleotide sequence: TGTGCCAGCAGTCCGCAAGTCAGCTCCTACAATGAGCAGTTCTTC.

The chain couples TRBV6-6 to TRBJ1-1; 8 nucleotides agree with TRBD1. Germline-derived CDR1 and CDR2 are MNHNY and SVGAGI (reference sequence). J lost 10 bases, V lost 6 bases, and 4 bases had no gene match. CDR3 length equals 11 residues. CDR3 DNA: TGTGCCAGCAGATCACAGGGGGTAGCTTTCTTT. Amino acid sequence: CASRSQGVAFF.

V and J are TRBV5-1 and TRBJ2-2, with D maybe TRBD1 (5 bases). V gave up 1 base and J gave up 5 bases, with 12 bases separating them. Germline CDR1 SGHRS, CDR2 YFSETQ. The CDR3 spans 15 residues. The chain's CDR3 is CASSLRGLQTGELFF. The CDR3 DNA reads TGCGCCAGCAGCTTGAGGGGCCTGCAAACCGGGGAGCTGTTTTTT.

The chain couples TRBV11-1 to TRBJ1-2; D is unclear. V lost 5 bases and J 1 base, leaving 20 bases between the germline ends. Germline V gene sequence: CDR1 SGHAT, CDR2 FQDESV (reference sequence). The CDR3 contains 17 residues. DNA for the CDR3: TGTGCCAGCAGCCCCGAATTCAGGACGGAGAATAACTATGGCTACACCTTC. Protein product: CASSPEFRTENNYGYTF.

V gene TRBV5-1 combines with J gene TRBJ1-1; D may be TRBD1 (6 bases). The V end lost 0 bases, the J end lost 4 bases, and 13 bases lay between the germline ends. CDR3 size: 15 residues. The germline CDR1 and CDR2 sequences are SGHRS and YFSETQ. The DNA of the CDR3 is TGCGCCAGCAGCTTGGGTTCGGGGGCGGGCACTGAAGCTTTCTTT. Translated, it gives CASSLGSGAGTEAFF.

The chain has TRBV5-1 and TRBJ2-7; tentative D call: TRBD1 (5 bases). CDR1 and CDR2 (germline): SGHRS, YFSETQ. The CDR3 length is 14 residues. V was pared by 2 bases and J by 0 bases, with 9 bases between. The CDR3 DNA is TGCGCCAGCAGCTTTGACAGTACCTCCTACGAGCAGTACTTC. As protein: CASSFDSTSYEQYF.

The chain carries TRBV18 and TRBJ2-7; D may be TRBD1 or TRBD2 (7 bases each). The CDR3 is 14 residues long. Germline V gives CDR1 KGHSH, CDR2 LQKENI. Trimming stripped 2 bases from V and 2 bases from J, with 10 bases between. CDR3 protein: CASSPAGGAYEQYF. CDR3 DNA: TGTGCCAGCTCACCAGCAGGGGGGGCCTACGAGCAGTACTTC.

V gene TRBV7-2 combines with J gene TRBJ2-3, with TRBD2 identical over 12 bases. The V segment lost 5 bases and the J segment 4 bases; nucleotides outside the gene matches: 13. Per the germline V gene, CDR1 is SGHTA and CDR2 is FQGNSA. CDR3 length equals 18 residues. CDR3 sequence (DNA): TGTGCCAGCAGCGAACGCCCCCAGACTAGCGGGAGCCCAGATACGCAGTATTTT. Protein sequence: CASSERPQTSGSPDTQYF.

Comment on this clone: The sample contains more than one DNA sequence encoding this CDR3. The genes are TRBV5-1 and TRBJ2-5; D might be TRBD1 (6 bases). Between the trimmed V and J ends, which lost 3 bases and 3 bases, there was a span of 12 bases. The CDR3 has 14 residues. The germline V gene has CDR1 SGHRS and CDR2 YFSETQ. The CDR3 DNA is TGCGCCAGCAGCTCTGGGGGCGCGGAAGAGACCCAGTACTTC. It encodes CASSSGGAEETQYF.

V and J are TRBV7-2 and TRBJ2-7; D unclear. Germline lookup yields CDR1 SGHTA and CDR2 FQGNSA. Deletions cut 2 bases from V and 3 bases from J, with 8 bases between. The CDR3 runs to 13 residues. CDR3: CASSLRVIYEQYF. The CDR3 region has the DNA TGTGCCAGCAGCTTACGCGTCATCTACGAGCAGTACTTC. Complete variable domain (other parts from reference TRBV7-2 and TRBJ2-7): GAGVSQSPSNKVTEKGKDVELRCDPISGHTALYWYRQSLGQGLEFLIYFQGNSAPDKSGLPSDRFSAERTGGSVSTLTIQRTQQEDSAVYLCASSLRVIYEQYFGPGTRLTVT.

This clone has just one count. V and J are TRBV27 and TRBJ2-4, with TRBD2 matching over 12 bases. The CDR3 is made up of 17 amino acids. The germline gives CDR1 MNHEY, CDR2 SMNVEV (reference sequence). J was trimmed by 0 bases and V by 6 bases; bases with no gene match: 6. The CDR3 DNA sequence: TGTGCCAGCAGCCCCGGACTAGCGGGACTAGCCAAAAACATTCAGTACTTC. Residues: CASSPGLAGLAKNIQYF.

This chain joins TRBV6-5 and TRBJ2-1, with 11 nucleotides matching TRBD2. CDR1 is MNHEY and CDR2 is SVGAGI in the germline V gene. Germline trimming cut 5 bases from V and 8 bases from J; bases unmatched to any gene: 5. This CDR3 spans 14 amino acids. CDR3 sequence (DNA): TGTGCCAGCAGTCCACGACTAGCGGGACATGAGCAGTTCTTC. Protein: CASSPRLAGHEQFF.

V and J are TRBV5-1 and TRBJ1-1; 7 bases are shared with TRBD1. The germline gives CDR1 SGHRS, CDR2 YFSETQ. CDR3 length equals 15 residues. J gave up 1 base and V 0 bases, and 3 bases lay outside the gene matches. CDR3 amino acids: CASSLGGQENTEAFF. DNA of the CDR3: TGCGCCAGCAGCTTGGGCGGACAGGAGAACACTGAAGCTTTCTTT.

The chain uses TRBV30 and TRBJ2-5; TRBD2 matches 10 bases. The J segment lost 5 bases and the V segment lost 4 bases, leaving 13 bases of the junction unmatched. In germline, CDR1 is GTSNPN, CDR2 SVGIG (reference sequence). This CDR3 is 16 amino acids long. CDR3 bases: TGTGCCTGGATGGACCGGGCCAGCGGGAGGGGGGAGACCCAGTACTTC. As protein: CAWMDRASGRGETQYF.

This rearrangement joins TRBV9 to TRBJ2-7, with 7 bases identical to TRBD2. This CDR3 comprises 13 residues. Per the germline V gene, CDR1 is SGDLS and CDR2 is YYNGEE. After removal of 2 bases from V and 2 bases from J, the junction contained 1 base not matched to a gene. The CDR3 DNA reads as TGTGCCAGCAGCGTGGGGGGGACCTACGAGCAGTACTTC. This translates into CASSVGGTYEQYF. Filled out from reference TRBV9 and TRBJ2-7, the complete variable domain reads DSGVTQTPKHLITATGQRVTLRCSPRSGDLSVYWYQQSLDQGLQFLIQYYNGEERAKGNILERFSAQQFPDLHSELNLSSLELGDSALYFCASSVGGTYEQYFGPGTRLTVT.

The chain recombines TRBV5-1 with TRBJ2-7, with TRBD2 as a possible D gene (6 bases). Trimming took 4 bases from V and 1 from J, leaving 18 bases between them. Looked up from germline, CDR1 is SGHRS and CDR2 is YFSETQ. The CDR3 has 16 residues. The CDR3 is CASSPNPGTASYEQYF. DNA of the CDR3: TGCGCCAGCAGCCCGAACCCCGGGACTGCGTCCTACGAGCAGTACTTC.

The table lists this clone with many counts. The gene calls are TRBV10-1 and TRBJ2-5; 9 bases map to TRBD2. This CDR3 region has 15 residues. The germline V gene encodes CDR1 WNHNN and CDR2 SYGVQD (reference sequence). CDR3 sequence reads: CAQGLAGDRKETQYF. The CDR3 coding sequence is TGCGCGCAAGGGTTAGCGGGAGATCGGAAAGAGACCCAGTACTTC.

The chain recombines TRBV7-8 with TRBJ1-5, with D possibly being TRBD1 (5 bases). Deletions cut 5 bases from V and 7 bases from J, with 12 bases between. Germline V gene lookup returns CDR1 SGHVS and CDR2 FQNEAQ. This CDR3 spans 13 amino acids. CDR3 DNA: TGTGCCAGCAGCCCCGATGGGGGGCAGCCCCAGCATTTT. Translated: CASSPDGGQPQHF.

The chain combines TRBV4-3 with TRBJ2-5; 7 nucleotides match TRBD2. Trimming cost V 3 bases and J 4 bases; bases outside gene matches: 14. Germline-derived CDR1 and CDR2 are LGHNA and YSLEER. This CDR3 contains 17 residues. The CDR3 nucleotides read TGCGCCAGCAGCCACCAGACCATAGCGGGTGGAAGAGAGACCCAGTACTTC. It specifies CASSHQTIAGGRETQYF.

This chain connects TRBV27 to TRBJ2-6, with a tentative D call TRBD1 (6 bases). Germline V gives CDR1 MNHEY, CDR2 SMNVEV (reference sequence). The CDR3 length is 16 residues. V shed 3 bases and J shed 2 bases, with 11 bases lying between them. The CDR3 nucleotides read TGTGCCAGCAGTTTCAGGGGAGTAGCTGGGGCCAACGTCCTGACTTTC. Translation gives CASSFRGVAGANVLTF. The full variable domain, with the rest looked up from reference TRBV27 and TRBJ2-6, is EAQVTQNPRYLITVTGKKLTVTCSQNMNHEYMSWYRQDPGLGLRQIYYSMNVEVTDKGDVPEGYKVSRKEKRNFPLILESPSPNQTSLYFCASSFRGVAGANVLTFGAGSRLTVL.

The genes are TRBV18 and TRBJ1-4; D is unresolved. The length of the CDR3 is 13 residues. Trimming pared 3 bases from V and 8 bases from J, leaving 10 bases between. Germline V gives CDR1 KGHSH, CDR2 LQKENI. CDR3 protein: CASSPTGSEKLFF. The CDR3 DNA reads as TGTGCCAGCTCACCCACCGGGAGCGAAAAACTGTTTTTT.

Concerning this clone: This sample includes further DNA sequences coding for the same CDR3. In nucleotides, the CDR3 is TGCGCCAGCAGCTTGACGGGTGACTATGGCTACACCTTC. Protein product: CASSLTGDYGYTF. The chain links TRBV5-1 to TRBJ1-2; D is unclear. The germline V gene has CDR1 SGHRS and CDR2 YFSETQ. V was clipped by 1 base and J by 3 bases, with 7 bases between them. This CDR3 spans 13 amino acids.

This chain links TRBV15 with TRBJ1-4, with D uncertain. This CDR3 spans 14 amino acids. Germline V lookup: CDR1 LNHNV, CDR2 YYDKDF (reference sequence). V lost 1 base and J 0 bases, leaving 3 bases between the germline ends. The CDR3 DNA is TGTGCCACCAGCAGAGGATCAACTAATGAAAAACTGTTTTTT. Translating it yields CATSRGSTNEKLFF.

The chain uses TRBV7-2 and TRBJ2-2, with D maybe TRBD1 (6 bases). V lost 5 bases, J lost 0 bases, and 7 bases lay in between. This CDR3 region has 14 residues. CDR1 is SGHTA, CDR2 FQGNSA, per germline. CDR3 nucleotide sequence: TGTGCCAGCAGCCAGGGGACGAACACCGGGGAGCTGTTTTTT. Protein: CASSQGTNTGELFF.

This rearrangement joins TRBV15 to TRBJ2-6; perhaps D is TRBD1 or TRBD2 (6 bases each). The CDR3 runs 19 residues. The germline V gene encodes CDR1 LNHNV and CDR2 YYDKDF (reference sequence). The V and J ends lost 1 base and 0 bases respectively, with 16 bases between them. As DNA, the CDR3 is TGTGCCACCAGCAGAGTGGAGGGGCCGGACAGCTCTGGGGCCAACGTCCTGACTTTC. Its translation is CATSRVEGPDSSGANVLTF. The full variable domain, its missing parts supplied by reference TRBV15 and TRBJ2-6, is DAMVIQNPRYQVTQFGKPVTLSCSQTLNHNVMYWYQQKSSQAPKLLFHYYDKDFNNEADTPDNFQSRRPNTSFCFLDIRSPGLGDTAMYLCATSRVEGPDSSGANVLTFGAGSRLTVL.

The V call is TRBV5-4, the J call TRBJ1-4; perhaps TRBD1 as D (6 bases). CDR3 size: 15 residues. Germline V gives CDR1 SGHNT, CDR2 YYREEE (reference sequence). V shed 3 bases and J shed 4 bases, with 13 bases lying between them. The CDR3 DNA is TGTGCCAGCAGCTCCCAGGGGTTTCTTAATGAAAAACTGTTTTTT. This gives the protein CASSSQGFLNEKLFF. Drawing the rest from reference TRBV5-4 and TRBJ1-4, the complete variable domain is ETGVTQSPTHLIKTRGQQVTLRCSSQSGHNTVSWYQQALGQGPQFIFQYYREEENGRGNFPPRFSGLQFPNYSSELNVNALELDDSALYLCASSSQGFLNEKLFFGSGTQLSVL.

As to this clone: Germline and junction disagree at one end, which may indicate a read error. The chain links TRBV6-5 to TRBJ2-5; the D gene could be TRBD1 or TRBD2 (5 bases each). Germline CDR1 is MNHEY and CDR2 is SVGAGI. The CDR3 sequence is 9 residues long. The CDR3 sequence is CPKGTTQYF. In DNA form, the CDR3 reads TGCCCCAAGGGGACGACCCAGTACTTC.